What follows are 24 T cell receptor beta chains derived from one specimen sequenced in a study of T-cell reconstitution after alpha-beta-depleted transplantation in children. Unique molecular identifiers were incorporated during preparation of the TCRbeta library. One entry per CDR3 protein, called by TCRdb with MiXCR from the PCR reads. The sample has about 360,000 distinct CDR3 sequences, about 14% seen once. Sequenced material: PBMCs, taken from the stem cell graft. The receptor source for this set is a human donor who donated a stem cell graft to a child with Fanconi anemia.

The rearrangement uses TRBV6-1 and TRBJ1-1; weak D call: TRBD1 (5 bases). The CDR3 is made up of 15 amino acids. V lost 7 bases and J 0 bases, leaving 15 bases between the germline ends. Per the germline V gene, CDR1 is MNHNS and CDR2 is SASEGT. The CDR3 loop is CASNRGQWVNTEAFF. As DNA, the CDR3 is TGTGCCAGCAATAGGGGCCAGTGGGTGAACACTGAAGCTTTCTTT.

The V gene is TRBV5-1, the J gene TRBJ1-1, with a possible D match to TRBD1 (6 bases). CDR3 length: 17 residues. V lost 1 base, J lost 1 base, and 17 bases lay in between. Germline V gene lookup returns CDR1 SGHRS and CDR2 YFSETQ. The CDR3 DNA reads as TGCGCCAGCAGCTTGCTAGGGGGAGGAGCGGGGAACACTGAAGCTTTCTTT. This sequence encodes CASSLLGGGAGNTEAFF.

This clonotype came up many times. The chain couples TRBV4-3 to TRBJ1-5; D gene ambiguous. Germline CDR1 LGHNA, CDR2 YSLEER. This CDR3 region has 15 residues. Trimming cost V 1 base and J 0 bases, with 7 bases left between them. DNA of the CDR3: TGCGCCAGCAGCCAAGGGCGGCTTAGCAATCAGCCCCAGCATTTT. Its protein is CASSQGRLSNQPQHF.

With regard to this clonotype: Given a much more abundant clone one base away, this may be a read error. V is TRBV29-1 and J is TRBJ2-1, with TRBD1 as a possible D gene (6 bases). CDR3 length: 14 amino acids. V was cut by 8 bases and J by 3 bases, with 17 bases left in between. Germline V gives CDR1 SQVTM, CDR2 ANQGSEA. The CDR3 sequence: CSMGARDNYNEQFF. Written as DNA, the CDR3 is TGCAGCATGGGAGCACGGGACAACTACAATGAGCAGTTCTTC.

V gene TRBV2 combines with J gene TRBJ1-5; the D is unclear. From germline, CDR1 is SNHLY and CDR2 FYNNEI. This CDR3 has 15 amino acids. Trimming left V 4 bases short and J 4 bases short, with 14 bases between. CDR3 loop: CASSGLDSRNQPQHF. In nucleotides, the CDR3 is TGTGCCAGCAGTGGTTTAGATAGCCGTAATCAGCCCCAGCATTTT.

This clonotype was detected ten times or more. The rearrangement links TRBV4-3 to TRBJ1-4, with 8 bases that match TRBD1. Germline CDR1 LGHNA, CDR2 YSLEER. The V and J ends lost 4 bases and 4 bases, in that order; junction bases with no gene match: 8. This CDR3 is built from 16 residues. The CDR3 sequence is CASSPGLDRDNEKLFF. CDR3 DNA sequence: TGCGCCAGCAGCCCGGGCTTGGACAGGGATAATGAAAAACTGTTTTTT.

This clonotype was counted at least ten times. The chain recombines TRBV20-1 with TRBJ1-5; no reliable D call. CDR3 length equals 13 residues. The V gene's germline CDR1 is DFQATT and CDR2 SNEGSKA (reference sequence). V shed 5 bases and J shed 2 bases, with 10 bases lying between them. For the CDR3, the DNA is TGCAGTGCTCAAATACTCGGCAATCAGCCCCAGCATTTT. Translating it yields CSAQILGNQPQHF.

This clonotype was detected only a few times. Written as DNA, the CDR3 is TGTGCCAGCACCCCTGGGGGGGGCTCGAACACTGAAGCTTTCTTT. Translated: CASTPGGGSNTEAFF. The genes are TRBV12-3 or TRBV12-4 and TRBJ1-1; maybe TRBD1 (6 bases). With 7 bases removed from V and 1 base from J, the gap between germline ends came to 16 bases. This CDR3 region has 15 residues.

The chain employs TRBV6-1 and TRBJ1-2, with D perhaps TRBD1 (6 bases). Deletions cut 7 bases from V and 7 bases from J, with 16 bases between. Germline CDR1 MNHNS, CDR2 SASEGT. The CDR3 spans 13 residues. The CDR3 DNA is TGTGCCAGCACCCGTACACAGGGCTCTGGCTACACCTTC. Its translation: CASTRTQGSGYTF.

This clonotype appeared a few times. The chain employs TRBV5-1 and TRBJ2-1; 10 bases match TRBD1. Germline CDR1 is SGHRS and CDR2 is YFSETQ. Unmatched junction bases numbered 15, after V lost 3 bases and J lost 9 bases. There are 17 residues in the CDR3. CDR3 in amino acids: CASSSNPGQGPGGEQFF. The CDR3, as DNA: TGCGCCAGCAGCTCCAATCCGGGACAGGGGCCGGGAGGTGAGCAGTTCTTC.

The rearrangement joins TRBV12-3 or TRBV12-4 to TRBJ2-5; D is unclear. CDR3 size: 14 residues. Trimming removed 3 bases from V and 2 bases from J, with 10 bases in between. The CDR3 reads CASSFGGTQETQYF. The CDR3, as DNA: TGTGCCAGCAGTTTTGGCGGAACTCAAGAGACCCAGTACTTC.

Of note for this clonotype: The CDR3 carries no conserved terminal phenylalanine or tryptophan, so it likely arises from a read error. The CDR3 bases are TGTGCCAGCAGCCAACCAGGGTCTGAAGCTTTCTAT. It specifies CASSQPGSEAFY. This rearrangement joins TRBV16 to TRBJ1-1; possibly TRBD1 for D (5 bases). Germline CDR1 is KGHSY and CDR2 is FQNENV. V gave up 2 bases and J gave up 6 bases, with 7 bases separating them. The CDR3 has 12 amino acids.

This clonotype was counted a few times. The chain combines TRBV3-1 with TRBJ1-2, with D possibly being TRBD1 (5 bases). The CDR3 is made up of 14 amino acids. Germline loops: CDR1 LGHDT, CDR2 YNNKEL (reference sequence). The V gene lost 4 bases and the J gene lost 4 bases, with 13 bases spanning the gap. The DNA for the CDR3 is TGTGCCAGCAGCCCCGACAATGGGGGCTATGGCTACACCTTC. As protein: CASSPDNGGYGYTF.

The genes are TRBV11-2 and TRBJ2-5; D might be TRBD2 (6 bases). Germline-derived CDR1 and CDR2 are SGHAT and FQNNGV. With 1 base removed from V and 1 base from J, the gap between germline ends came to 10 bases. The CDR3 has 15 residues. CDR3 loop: CASSLGPGLQETQYF. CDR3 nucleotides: TGTGCCAGCAGCTTAGGTCCGGGACTCCAAGAGACCCAGTACTTC.

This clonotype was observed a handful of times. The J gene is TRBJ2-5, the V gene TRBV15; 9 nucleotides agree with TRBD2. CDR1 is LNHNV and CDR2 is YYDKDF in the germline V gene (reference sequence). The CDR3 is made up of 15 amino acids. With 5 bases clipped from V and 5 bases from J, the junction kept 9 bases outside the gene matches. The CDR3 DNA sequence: TGTGCCACCAGCGGGGGACTAGCTCCCGAGGAGACCCAGTACTTC. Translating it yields CATSGGLAPEETQYF.

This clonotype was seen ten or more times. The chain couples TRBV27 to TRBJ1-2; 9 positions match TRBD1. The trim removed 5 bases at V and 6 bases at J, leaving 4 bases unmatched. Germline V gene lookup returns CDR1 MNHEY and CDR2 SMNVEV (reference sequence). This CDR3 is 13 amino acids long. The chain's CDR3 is CASSKDRGHGYTF. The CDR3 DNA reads TGTGCCAGCAGTAAGGACAGGGGTCATGGCTACACCTTC.

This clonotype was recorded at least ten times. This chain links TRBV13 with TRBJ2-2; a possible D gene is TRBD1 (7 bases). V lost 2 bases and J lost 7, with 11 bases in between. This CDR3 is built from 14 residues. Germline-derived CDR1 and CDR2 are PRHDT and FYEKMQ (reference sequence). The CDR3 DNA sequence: TGTGCCAGCAGCTTACAGGGGGGCGGCGGGGAGCTGTTTTTT. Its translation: CASSLQGGGGELFF.

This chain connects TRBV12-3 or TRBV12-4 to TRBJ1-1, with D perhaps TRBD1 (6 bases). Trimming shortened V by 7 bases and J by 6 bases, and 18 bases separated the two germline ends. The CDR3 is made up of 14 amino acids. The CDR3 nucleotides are TGTGCCAGCAACAATGGAGACAGACAGGCTGAAGCTTTCTTT. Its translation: CASNNGDRQAEAFF.

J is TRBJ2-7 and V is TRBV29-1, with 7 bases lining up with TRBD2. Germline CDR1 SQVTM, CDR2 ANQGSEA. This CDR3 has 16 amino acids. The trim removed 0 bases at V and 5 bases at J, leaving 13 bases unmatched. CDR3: CSVEDAGDHGDDEQYF. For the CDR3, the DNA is TGCAGCGTTGAAGATGCGGGGGACCACGGAGATGACGAGCAGTACTTC.

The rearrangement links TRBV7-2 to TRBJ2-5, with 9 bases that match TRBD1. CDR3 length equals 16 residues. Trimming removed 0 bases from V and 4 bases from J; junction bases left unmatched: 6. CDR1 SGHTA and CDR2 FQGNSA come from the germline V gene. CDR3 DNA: TGTGCCAGCAGCTTAGCAAAAACAGGGGGCCGAGAGACCCAGTACTTC. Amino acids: CASSLAKTGGRETQYF.

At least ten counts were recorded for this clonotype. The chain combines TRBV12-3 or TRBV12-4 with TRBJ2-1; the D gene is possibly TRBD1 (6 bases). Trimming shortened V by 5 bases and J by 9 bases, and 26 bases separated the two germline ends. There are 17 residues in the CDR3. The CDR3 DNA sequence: TGTGCCAGCAGTCTACTAATGGGGTCGGGATTACAGGGTGAGCAGTTCTTC. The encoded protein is CASSLLMGSGLQGEQFF.

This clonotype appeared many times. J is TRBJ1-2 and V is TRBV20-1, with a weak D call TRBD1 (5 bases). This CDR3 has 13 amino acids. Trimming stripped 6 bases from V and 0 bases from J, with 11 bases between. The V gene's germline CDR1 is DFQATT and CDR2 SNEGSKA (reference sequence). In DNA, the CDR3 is TGCAGTGCCGGGGACCTCTCTAACTATGGCTACACCTTC. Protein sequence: CSAGDLSNYGYTF.

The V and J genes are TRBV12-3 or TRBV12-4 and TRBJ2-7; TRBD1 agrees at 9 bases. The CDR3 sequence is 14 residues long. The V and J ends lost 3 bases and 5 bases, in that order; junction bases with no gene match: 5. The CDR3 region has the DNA TGTGCCAGCAGTTTCGGGACAGGGAGCAACGAGCAGTACGTC. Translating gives CASSFGTGSNEQYV.

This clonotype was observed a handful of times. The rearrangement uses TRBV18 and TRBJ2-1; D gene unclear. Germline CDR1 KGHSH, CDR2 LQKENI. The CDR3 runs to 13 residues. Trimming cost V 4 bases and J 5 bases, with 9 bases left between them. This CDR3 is CASSRTKDNEQFF. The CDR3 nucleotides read TGTGCCAGCTCACGCACAAAGGACAATGAGCAGTTCTTC.